The T cell receptor (beta chain) under discussion was sequenced for a study of chemoradiotherapy in HPV16-positive cancers. Study as a whole: Candidate HPV-specific T-cell clones and common TCR motifs came from functional assays in a couple of HPV16-positive patients.

V dropped 8 bases and J dropped 2 bases, with 9 bases sitting between them. Germline V gene data show CDR1 as MNHNS and CDR2 as SASEGT. CDR3 size: 12 residues. Only in-frame clones appear in the TCRdb table, and some are missing; sequencing was by immunoSEQ multiplex PCR. The sample has some 25,000 clones; more than 90% are singletons. About this clone itself: Its cognate antigen is unknown.

Whole-study results and caveats: Functional assays defining HPV-specific T cells used only a couple of HPV16-positive patients.

Repeated repertoire sampling spanned the course of chemoradiotherapy. Sample: blood, taken from a patient who underwent chemoradiotherapy. The source of this sequence is a human donor with HPV-associated anogenital cancer. The genes are TRBV6-1 and TRBJ1-2, with D unclear. In DNA form, the CDR3 reads TGTGCCAGCGTTGGACGGAACTATGGCTACACCTTC. This codes for CASVGRNYGYTF.